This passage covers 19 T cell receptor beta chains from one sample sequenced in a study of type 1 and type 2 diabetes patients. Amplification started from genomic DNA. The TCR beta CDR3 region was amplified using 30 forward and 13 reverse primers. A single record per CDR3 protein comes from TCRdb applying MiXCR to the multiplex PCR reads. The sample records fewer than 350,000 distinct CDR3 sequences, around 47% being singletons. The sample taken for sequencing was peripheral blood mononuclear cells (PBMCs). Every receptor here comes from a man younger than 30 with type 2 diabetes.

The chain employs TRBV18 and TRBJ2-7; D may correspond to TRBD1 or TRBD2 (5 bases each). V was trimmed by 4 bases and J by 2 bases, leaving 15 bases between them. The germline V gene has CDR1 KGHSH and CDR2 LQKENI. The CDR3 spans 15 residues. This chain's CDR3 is CASSLRDGLTYEQYF. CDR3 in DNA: TGTGCCAGCTCACTGAGGGACGGTCTGACCTACGAGCAGTACTTC.

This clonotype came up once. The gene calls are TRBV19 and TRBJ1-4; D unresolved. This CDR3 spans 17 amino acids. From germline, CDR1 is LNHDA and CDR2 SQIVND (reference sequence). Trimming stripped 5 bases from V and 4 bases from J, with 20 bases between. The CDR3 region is CASSPTRTGGGNEKLFF. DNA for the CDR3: TGTGCCAGTAGTCCTACGAGGACGGGAGGTGGTAATGAAAAACTGTTTTTT.

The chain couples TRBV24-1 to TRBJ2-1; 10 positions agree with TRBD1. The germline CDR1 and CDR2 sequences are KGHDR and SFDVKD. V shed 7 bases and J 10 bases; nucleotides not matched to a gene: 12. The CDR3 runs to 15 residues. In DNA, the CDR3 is TGTGCCACCAGAACCGGGACAGGGGTATTTGTGGAGCAGTTCTTC. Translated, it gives CATRTGTGVFVEQFF.

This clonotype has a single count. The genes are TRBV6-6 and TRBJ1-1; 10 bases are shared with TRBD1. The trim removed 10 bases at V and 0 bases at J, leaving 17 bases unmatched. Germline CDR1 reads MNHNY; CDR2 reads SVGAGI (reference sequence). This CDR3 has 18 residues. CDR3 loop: CANSAGQGGVAVNTEAFF. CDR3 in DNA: TGTGCCAACTCTGCCGGACAGGGGGGAGTAGCGGTGAACACTGAAGCTTTCTTT.

The CDR3, as DNA: TGTGCCAGCAGCCAAGATGGACAGTTGGCCGAGCAGTACTTC. Protein product: CASSQDGQLAEQYF. The chain uses TRBV4-2 and TRBJ2-7; D possibly corresponds to TRBD1 (6 bases). V was shortened by 0 bases and J by 6 bases, with 12 bases between the two germline ends. The CDR3 is 14 amino acids. Germline CDR1 reads LGHNA; CDR2 reads YNFKEQ.

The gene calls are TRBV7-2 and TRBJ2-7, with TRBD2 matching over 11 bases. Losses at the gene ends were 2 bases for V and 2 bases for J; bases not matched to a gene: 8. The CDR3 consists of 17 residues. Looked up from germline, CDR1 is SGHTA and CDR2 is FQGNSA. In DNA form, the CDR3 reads TGTGCCAGCAGCTTATGGGGCATTAGCGGGAGGGCCTACGAGCAGTACTTC. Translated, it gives CASSLWGISGRAYEQYF.

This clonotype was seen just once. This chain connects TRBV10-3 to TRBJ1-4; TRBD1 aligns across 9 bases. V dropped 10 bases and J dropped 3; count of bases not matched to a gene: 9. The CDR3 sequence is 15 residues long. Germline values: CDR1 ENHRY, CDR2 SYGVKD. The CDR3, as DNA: TGTGCCACCCGGACAGGGGAGGGGGCTAATGAAAAACTGTTTTTT. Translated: CATRTGEGANEKLFF.

The DNA of the CDR3 is TGTGCCAGCAGGATAGCGGGAGTGTCCTACGAGCAGTACTTC. It specifies CASRIAGVSYEQYF. The genes are TRBV27 and TRBJ2-7, with 9 bases that match TRBD2. The V segment lost 6 bases and the J segment 1 base; nucleotides outside the gene matches: 4. The CDR3 has 14 residues. CDR1 and CDR2 (germline): MNHEY, SMNVEV (reference sequence).

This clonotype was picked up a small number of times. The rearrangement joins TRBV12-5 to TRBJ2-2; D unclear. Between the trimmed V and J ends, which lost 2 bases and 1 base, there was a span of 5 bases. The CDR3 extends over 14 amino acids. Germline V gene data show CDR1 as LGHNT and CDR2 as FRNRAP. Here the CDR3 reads CASGLTVNTGELFF. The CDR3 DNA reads TGTGCTAGTGGTTTGACGGTGAACACCGGGGAGCTGTTTTTT.

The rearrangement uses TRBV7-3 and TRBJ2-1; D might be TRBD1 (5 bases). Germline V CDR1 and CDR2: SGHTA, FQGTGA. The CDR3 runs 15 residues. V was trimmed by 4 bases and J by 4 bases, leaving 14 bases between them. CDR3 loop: CASSSIWGPYNEQFF. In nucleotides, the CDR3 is TGTGCCAGCAGCTCAATCTGGGGCCCATACAATGAGCAGTTCTTC.

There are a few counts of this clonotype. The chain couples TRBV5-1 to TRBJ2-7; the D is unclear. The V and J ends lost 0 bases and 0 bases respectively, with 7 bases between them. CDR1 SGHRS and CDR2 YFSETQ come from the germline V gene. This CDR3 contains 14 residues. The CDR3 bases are TGCGCCAGCAGCTTGGAGTACACCTCCTACGAGCAGTACTTC. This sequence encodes CASSLEYTSYEQYF.

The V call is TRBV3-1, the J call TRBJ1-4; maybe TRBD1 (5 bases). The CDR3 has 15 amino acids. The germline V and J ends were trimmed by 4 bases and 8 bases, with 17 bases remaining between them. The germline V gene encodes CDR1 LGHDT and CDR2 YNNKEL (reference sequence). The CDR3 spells CASSLPGTADEKLFF. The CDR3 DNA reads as TGTGCCAGCAGCCTACCCGGGACGGCGGACGAAAAACTGTTTTTT.

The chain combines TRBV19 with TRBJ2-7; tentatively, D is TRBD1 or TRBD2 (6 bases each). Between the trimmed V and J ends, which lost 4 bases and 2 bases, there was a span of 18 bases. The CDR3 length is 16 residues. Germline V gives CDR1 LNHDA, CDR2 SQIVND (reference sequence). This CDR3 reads CASSNRWGGTTYEQYF. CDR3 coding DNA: TGTGCCAGTAGTAATCGGTGGGGCGGGACAACCTACGAGCAGTACTTC.

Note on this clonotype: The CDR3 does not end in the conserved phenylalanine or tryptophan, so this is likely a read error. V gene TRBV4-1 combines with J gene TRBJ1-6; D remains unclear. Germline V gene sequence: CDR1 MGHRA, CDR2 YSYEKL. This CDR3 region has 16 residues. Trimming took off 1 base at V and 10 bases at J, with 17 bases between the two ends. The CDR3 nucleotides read TGCGCCAGCAGCCAAGGAGACACGCCTCTGAGCTCACCCCTCCACCTT. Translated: CASSQGDTPLSSPLHL.

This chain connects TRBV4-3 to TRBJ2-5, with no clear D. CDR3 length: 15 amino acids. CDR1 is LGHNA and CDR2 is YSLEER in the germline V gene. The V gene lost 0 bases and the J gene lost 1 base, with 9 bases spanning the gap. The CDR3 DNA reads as TGCGCCAGCAGCCAAGATCTAAGGTCCCAAGAGACCCAGTACTTC. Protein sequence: CASSQDLRSQETQYF.

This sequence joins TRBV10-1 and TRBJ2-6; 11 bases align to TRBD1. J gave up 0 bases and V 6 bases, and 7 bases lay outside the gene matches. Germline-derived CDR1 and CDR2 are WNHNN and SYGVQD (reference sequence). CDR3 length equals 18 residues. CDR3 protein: CASSPGTGGLSGANVLTF. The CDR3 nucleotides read TGCGCCAGCAGCCCAGGGACAGGGGGACTCTCTGGGGCCAACGTCCTGACTTTC.

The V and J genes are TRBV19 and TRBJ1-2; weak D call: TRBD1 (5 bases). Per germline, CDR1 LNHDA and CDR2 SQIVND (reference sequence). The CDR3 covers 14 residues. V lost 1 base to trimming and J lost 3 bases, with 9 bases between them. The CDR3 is CASSIGRAYYGYTF. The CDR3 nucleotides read TGTGCCAGTAGTATAGGCAGGGCCTACTATGGCTACACCTTC.

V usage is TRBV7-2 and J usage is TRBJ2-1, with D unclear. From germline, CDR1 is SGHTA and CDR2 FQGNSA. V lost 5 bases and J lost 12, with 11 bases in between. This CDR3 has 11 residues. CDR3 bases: TGTGCCAGCAGCCTCCAACCGGGGCAGTTCTTC. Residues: CASSLQPGQFF.

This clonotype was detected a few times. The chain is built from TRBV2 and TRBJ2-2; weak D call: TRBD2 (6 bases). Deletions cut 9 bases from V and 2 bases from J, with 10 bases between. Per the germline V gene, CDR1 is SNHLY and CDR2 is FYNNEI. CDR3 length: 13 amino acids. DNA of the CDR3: TGTGCCAGGGGGGGACCCAACACCGGGGAGCTGTTTTTT. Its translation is CARGGPNTGELFF.